Following are 31 T cell receptor beta chains from one sample sequenced in a study of cytomegalovirus exposure and HLA in healthy donors. Vbeta (60) and Jbeta (13) primers were used in the PCR. The repertoire was sequenced with immunoSEQ multiplex PCR; TCRdb's copy has only in-frame clones and lacks some. The table shows 140,000 or so clones, with roughly four fifths occurring only once. The sequencing sample was made of PBMCs. Every receptor here comes from a male donor in good health and CMV-seronegative.

The rearrangement links TRBV19 to TRBJ2-3, with TRBD1 matching over 8 bases. V shed 3 bases, J shed 1 base, and the junction held 9 bases outside the gene matches. The CDR3 runs 17 residues. CDR1 is LNHDA and CDR2 is SQIVND in the germline V gene (reference sequence). CDR3 in amino acids: CASSMLPGGGGTDTQYF. CDR3 nucleotides: TGTGCCAGTAGTATGTTGCCAGGGGGCGGTGGCACAGATACGCAGTATTTT.

This clone occurred a few times. The chain uses TRBV9 and TRBJ1-1; TRBD1 agrees at 7 bases. V shed 0 bases, J shed 7 bases, and the junction held 3 bases outside the gene matches. This CDR3 region has 13 residues. CDR1 is SGDLS, CDR2 YYNGEE, per germline. This chain's CDR3 is CASSVGGTDEAFF. The DNA for the CDR3 is TGTGCCAGCAGCGTAGGGGGGACAGATGAAGCTTTCTTT.

The V call is TRBV6-6, the J call TRBJ2-6; perhaps TRBD2 as D (5 bases). CDR3 length: 15 amino acids. The V end was cut by 5 bases, the J end by 2 bases, with 10 bases between. CDR1 and CDR2 from the germline V gene are MNHNY and SVGAGI (reference sequence). The CDR3 DNA sequence: TGTGCCAGCAGTACCAAGGGAGCTGGGGCCAACGTCCTGACTTTC. Translating gives CASSTKGAGANVLTF.

The V gene is TRBV7-9, the J gene TRBJ1-1; D gene uncertain. This CDR3 contains 13 residues. The germline V and J ends were trimmed by 1 base and 4 bases, with 7 bases remaining between them. Germline loops: CDR1 SEHNR, CDR2 FQNEAQ (reference sequence). CDR3 region: CASSLEQATEAFF. The CDR3 region has the DNA TGTGCCAGCAGCTTAGAGCAGGCCACTGAAGCTTTCTTT. The variable domain in full, with the rest retrieved from reference TRBV7-9 and TRBJ1-1, is DTGVSQNPRHKITKRGQNVTFRCDPISEHNRLYWYRQTLGQGPEFLTYFQNEAQLEKSRLLSDRFSAERPKGSFSTLEIQRTEQGDSAMYLCASSLEQATEAFFGQGTRLTVV.

The J gene is TRBJ2-6, the V gene TRBV5-1; D is unresolved. The length of the CDR3 is 17 residues. Germline loops: CDR1 SGHRS, CDR2 YFSETQ. V lost 3 bases and J 0 bases, leaving 13 bases between the germline ends. CDR3 amino acids: CASSSWAVNSGANVLTF. CDR3 bases: TGCGCCAGCAGCTCATGGGCCGTAAACTCTGGGGCCAACGTCCTGACTTTC. Filled out from reference TRBV5-1 and TRBJ2-6, the complete variable domain reads KAGVTQTPRYLIKTRGQQVTLSCSPISGHRSVSWYQQTPGQGLQFLFEYFSETQRNKGNFPGRFSGRQFSNSRSEMNVSTLELGDSALYLCASSSWAVNSGANVLTFGAGSRLTVL.

A few counts support this clone. Here the CDR3 DNA reads TGTGCCATCAGTGAGTCCACTAGCGGGATTAGCGAGCAGTACTTC. Residues: CAISESTSGISEQYF. This chain joins TRBV10-3 and TRBJ2-7; 10 bases agree with TRBD2. V shed 0 bases, J shed 6 bases, and the junction held 5 bases outside the gene matches. Germline lookup yields CDR1 ENHRY and CDR2 SYGVKD. The CDR3 totals 15 residues.

This sequence joins TRBV6-1 and TRBJ2-7; 10 bases agree with TRBD2. Germline V gene sequence: CDR1 MNHNS, CDR2 SASEGT. V shed 3 bases and J 7 bases; nucleotides not matched to a gene: 6. The CDR3 is 14 amino acids. CDR3 amino acids: CASSELAGVQEQYF. The DNA of the CDR3 is TGTGCCAGCAGTGAGCTAGCGGGAGTTCAAGAGCAGTACTTC.

The genes are TRBV5-6 and TRBJ1-5; D possibly corresponds to TRBD1 (6 bases). V was cut by 3 bases and J by 3 bases, with 16 bases left in between. In germline, CDR1 is SGHDT, CDR2 YYEEEE. The CDR3 has 16 amino acids. The CDR3 spells CASSWGGGLFNQPQHF. In nucleotides, the CDR3 is TGTGCCAGCAGCTGGGGGGGCGGCCTTTTCAATCAGCCCCAGCATTTT.

This chain uses TRBV7-9 with TRBJ1-4, with a weak D call TRBD1 (6 bases). CDR1 is SEHNR, CDR2 FQNEAQ, per germline (reference sequence). This CDR3 has 16 residues. The V and J ends lost 2 bases and 6 bases respectively, with 16 bases between them. Here the CDR3 reads CASSLHRTDLDEKLFF. CDR3 bases: TGTGCCAGCAGCTTACACAGGACAGATTTAGATGAAAAACTGTTTTTT.

V and J are TRBV9 and TRBJ1-6, with 8 bases matching TRBD1. V shed 4 bases and J 4 bases; nucleotides not matched to a gene: 10. CDR3 size: 17 residues. From germline, CDR1 is SGDLS and CDR2 YYNGEE. The CDR3 nucleotides read TGTGCCAGCAGCCGAGAGGGGACAGGTCGATATAATTCACCCCTCCACTTT. This translates into CASSREGTGRYNSPLHF.

The CDR3: CASRTGYLSYGYTF. CDR3 coding DNA: TGTGCCAGCAGGACAGGTTACTTGTCTTATGGCTACACCTTC. This sequence joins TRBV6-5 and TRBJ1-2, with D possibly being TRBD1 (6 bases). Germline CDR1 is MNHEY and CDR2 is SVGAGI. Trimming removed 6 bases at V and 5 bases at J, with 16 bases between. The CDR3 length is 14 residues.

The chain links TRBV6-1 to TRBJ2-7; 8 bases fit TRBD1. Per the germline V gene, CDR1 is MNHNS and CDR2 is SASEGT. The CDR3 consists of 16 residues. With 3 bases clipped from V and 4 bases from J, the junction kept 11 bases outside the gene matches. The CDR3 DNA follows: TGTGCCAGCAGTGATGCTCGTCAGGGGGCCCAATACGAGCAGTACTTC. Amino acid sequence: CASSDARQGAQYEQYF.

This chain links TRBV7-9 with TRBJ2-3; unclear D gene. The CDR3 is 14 residues long. Germline V CDR1 and CDR2: SEHNR, FQNEAQ (reference sequence). The germline V and J ends were trimmed by 4 bases and 6 bases, with 14 bases remaining between them. This chain's CDR3 is CASSYHTNTDTQYF. CDR3 coding DNA: TGTGCCAGCAGCTACCATACAAACACCGATACGCAGTATTTT.

This clone was counted a single time. This chain joins TRBV14 and TRBJ2-1, with TRBD1 matching 10 bases. This CDR3 is built from 20 residues. Germline CDR1 reads SGHDN; CDR2 reads FVKESK. V lost 1 base, J lost 3 bases, and 15 bases stayed unmatched. CDR3 amino acids: CASSQGRDRGRQYYYNEQFF. CDR3 in DNA: TGTGCCAGCAGCCAAGGCAGGGACAGGGGCCGTCAGTACTACTACAATGAGCAGTTCTTC.

This clone came up once. This chain uses TRBV18 with TRBJ2-3; D may be TRBD2 (6 bases). This CDR3 region has 15 residues. V was trimmed by 5 bases and J by 1 base, leaving 13 bases between them. Germline V gives CDR1 KGHSH, CDR2 LQKENI. The CDR3 sequence is CASSGPGVGTDTQYF. In nucleotides, the CDR3 is TGTGCCAGCTCAGGTCCGGGAGTGGGCACAGATACGCAGTATTTT.

The chain links TRBV6-5 to TRBJ1-3, with a possible D match to TRBD1 (5 bases). V gave up 7 bases and J gave up 0 bases, with 13 bases separating them. From germline, CDR1 is MNHEY and CDR2 SVGAGI. The CDR3 runs to 15 residues. CDR3 in amino acids: CASKDDRSSGNTIYF. The DNA for the CDR3 is TGTGCCAGCAAAGACGACAGATCCTCTGGAAACACCATATATTTT.

This chain links TRBV19 with TRBJ2-7; possibly TRBD1 for D (6 bases). From germline, CDR1 is LNHDA and CDR2 SQIVND (reference sequence). The CDR3 contains 14 residues. Trimming removed 5 bases from V and 2 bases from J, with 13 bases in between. CDR3 coding DNA: TGTGCCAGTAGTGAAGAACAGGGCCCCTACGAGCAGTACTTC. Amino acids: CASSEEQGPYEQYF.

The chain carries TRBV7-9 and TRBJ1-2; D not certain. V lost 2 bases, J lost 8 bases, and 12 bases lay in between. The V gene's germline CDR1 is SEHNR and CDR2 FQNEAQ (reference sequence). The CDR3 consists of 13 residues. The CDR3 bases are TGTGCCAGCAGCTTACCCGGGGTTGTAGGCTACACCTTC. It codes for CASSLPGVVGYTF.

V usage is TRBV5-1 and J usage is TRBJ1-1; the D gene is possibly TRBD1 (6 bases). The CDR3 is made up of 13 amino acids. Looked up from germline, CDR1 is SGHRS and CDR2 is YFSETQ. V was pared by 0 bases and J by 6 bases, with 9 bases between. The CDR3 DNA reads as TGCGCCAGCAGCTTGGATGGGGGCCCTGAAGCTTTCTTT. Its protein product is CASSLDGGPEAFF.

The V and J genes are TRBV29-1 and TRBJ2-7; 7 bases are a match to TRBD1. This CDR3 has 14 amino acids. Germline-derived CDR1 and CDR2 are SQVTM and ANQGSEA. Unmatched junction bases numbered 13, after V lost 7 bases and J lost 4 bases. The CDR3 sequence: CSAIYRDRRYEQYF. CDR3 nucleotides: TGCAGCGCCATATACCGGGACAGAAGATACGAGCAGTACTTC.

The J gene is TRBJ1-2, the V gene TRBV4-1; a weak D match, TRBD1 (6 bases). CDR3 length equals 17 residues. Trimming pared 3 bases from V and 4 bases from J, leaving 21 bases between. The germline gives CDR1 MGHRA, CDR2 YSYEKL. The CDR3 region has the DNA TGCGCCAGCAGCCACTTATTAGGGGGGGCGTCTGGCTATGGCTACACCTTC. This codes for CASSHLLGGASGYGYTF.

This sequence joins TRBV5-4 and TRBJ2-5; 7 bases map to TRBD1. Germline assignment: CDR1 SGHNT and CDR2 YYREEE (reference sequence). The CDR3 has 13 amino acids. Germline trimming cut 4 bases from V and 5 bases from J; bases unmatched to any gene: 5. DNA of the CDR3: TGTGCCAGCAGCCTTGACAGGGTTGAGACCCAGTACTTC. Protein product: CASSLDRVETQYF.

The chain has TRBV6-6 and TRBJ1-1, with D possibly matching TRBD1 (5 bases). CDR1 and CDR2 from the germline V gene are MNHNY and SVGAGI (reference sequence). V dropped 11 bases and J dropped 1 base, with 14 bases sitting between them. The CDR3 extends over 13 amino acids. This chain's CDR3 is CAGGLEGNTEAFF. CDR3 DNA: TGTGCCGGGGGGTTGGAAGGGAACACTGAAGCTTTCTTT.

The chain links TRBV19 to TRBJ2-1; 9 nucleotides match TRBD2. CDR1 LNHDA and CDR2 SQIVND come from the germline V gene (reference sequence). V was clipped by 3 bases and J by 7 bases; unmatched bases: 7. CDR3 size: 15 residues. The CDR3: CASSIRLAGTNEQFF. CDR3 nucleotide sequence: TGTGCCAGTAGTATCAGGCTAGCGGGAACAAATGAGCAGTTCTTC. Using reference TRBV19 and TRBJ2-1 for the parts outside the CDR3, the full variable domain is DGGITQSPKYLFRKEGQNVTLSCEQNLNHDAMYWYRQDPGQGLRLIYYSQIVNDFQKGDIAEGYSVSREKKESFPLTVTSAQKNPTAFYLCASSIRLAGTNEQFFGPGTRLTVL.

The V call is TRBV4-1, the J call TRBJ1-1; tentative D call: TRBD1 (5 bases). The CDR3 sequence is 14 residues long. CDR1 is MGHRA, CDR2 YSYEKL, per germline. The V end lost 3 bases, the J end lost 0 bases, and 8 bases lay between the germline ends. In nucleotides, the CDR3 is TGCGCCAGCAGCCACAAGACAGTGAACACTGAAGCTTTCTTT. Protein sequence: CASSHKTVNTEAFF.

V usage is TRBV7-2 and J usage is TRBJ2-7; D possibly corresponds to TRBD2 (5 bases). Looked up from germline, CDR1 is SGHTA and CDR2 is FQGNSA. V lost 5 bases and J 6 bases, leaving 11 bases between the germline ends. CDR3 length: 12 residues. The CDR3 reads CASSPLGVEQYF. In nucleotides, the CDR3 is TGTGCCAGCAGCCCCCTCGGGGTCGAGCAGTACTTC.

This clone was seen a single time. The chain couples TRBV7-6 to TRBJ2-1; no clear D gene. In germline, CDR1 is SGHVS, CDR2 FNYEAQ. The CDR3 is made up of 17 amino acids. Trimming shortened V by 0 bases and J by 0 bases, and 12 bases separated the two germline ends. The CDR3: CASSLAIRARSYNEQFF. Written as DNA, the CDR3 is TGTGCCAGCAGCTTAGCGATCCGCGCTCGCTCCTACAATGAGCAGTTCTTC.

The rearrangement links TRBV6-4 to TRBJ2-2; D perhaps matches TRBD2 (6 bases). This CDR3 is built from 15 residues. Looked up from germline, CDR1 is MRHNA and CDR2 is SNTAGT. Trimming took 2 bases from V and 6 from J, leaving 13 bases between them. CDR3 DNA sequence: TGTGCCAGCAGTGACGGGGGGTTAGTCCCCGGGGAGCTGTTTTTT. Translation: CASSDGGLVPGELFF.

The V and J genes are TRBV4-1 and TRBJ2-3; TRBD1 matches at 8 bases. Per germline, CDR1 MGHRA and CDR2 YSYEKL. The CDR3 runs 14 residues. Germline trimming cut 8 bases from V and 1 base from J; bases unmatched to any gene: 5. The CDR3 DNA follows: TGCGCCAGCGGACAGGGAATCGGCACAGATACGCAGTATTTT. It translates to CASGQGIGTDTQYF.

This sequence joins TRBV10-2 and TRBJ2-3; 9 bases map to TRBD2. Germline V gene sequence: CDR1 WSHSY, CDR2 SAAADI. The trim removed 6 bases at V and 2 bases at J, leaving 3 bases unmatched. CDR3 length: 14 amino acids. CDR3 amino acids: CASRLAGFTDTQYF. CDR3 sequence (DNA): TGCGCCAGCAGGCTAGCGGGGTTCACAGATACGCAGTATTTT.

This clone was counted between two and nine times. The J gene is TRBJ1-1, the V gene TRBV6-5, with D possibly being TRBD1 (6 bases). The CDR3 runs to 15 residues. The germline V gene encodes CDR1 MNHEY and CDR2 SVGAGI. Trimming shortened V by 6 bases and J by 2 bases, and 16 bases separated the two germline ends. The CDR3 DNA sequence: TGTGCCAGCAGAGCCGACAGGTCCCCTAACACTGAAGCTTTCTTT. This translates into CASRADRSPNTEAFF.